The 31 T cell receptor beta chains reported below all come from one sample, sequenced in a study of neurological immune-mediated disorders. TCRdb redid the calling of the 5' RACE reads with MiXCR, one entry per CDR3 protein. Among more than 50,000 distinct CDR3 sequences listed, roughly 3.6% were seen once. Sequenced: PBMCs. These receptors were collected from a young man with multiple sclerosis.

This clonotype came up many times. The V gene is TRBV21-1, the J gene TRBJ2-7; TRBD1 is the table's D call, not checked against the DNA. TRBV21-1 is described as a pseudogene. The CDR3 covers 15 residues. Written as DNA, the CDR3 is TGTGCCAGCAGCAAAGTTCTGGACAGGGACGTCGAGCAGTACTTC. This encodes CASSKVLDRDVEQYF.

This clonotype showed up many times. V gene TRBV20-1 combines with J gene TRBJ1-2; 8 bases are shared with TRBD1. Germline lookup yields CDR1 DFQATT and CDR2 SNEGSKA (reference sequence). The CDR3 contains 15 residues. Unmatched junction bases numbered 15, after V lost 5 bases and J lost 7 bases. The CDR3 DNA follows: TGCAGTGCTGGAGGACAGGGAACCCCTATAGCTGGCTACACCTTC. Protein product: CSAGGQGTPIAGYTF.

This clonotype was picked up many times. This sequence joins TRBV7-2 and TRBJ1-4, with 8 bases aligning to TRBD1. The CDR3 spans 15 residues. Germline V gene sequence: CDR1 SGHTA, CDR2 FQGNSA. With V trimmed by 6 bases and J by 2 bases, 5 bases remained unmatched. CDR3 protein: CASSDRGATNEKLFF. CDR3 nucleotides: TGTGCCAGCAGTGACAGGGGAGCGACTAATGAAAAACTGTTTTTT.

This clonotype was counted many times. The genes are TRBV12-3 or TRBV12-4 and TRBJ2-6, with 8 bases aligning to TRBD1. V trimming: 7 bases; J trimming: 4 bases; junction bases outside the gene matches: 12. This CDR3 is built from 17 residues. CDR3 DNA: TGTGCCAGCACCCTAGGACAGGGTTTCGCCGGGGCCAACGTCCTGACTTTC. Translation: CASTLGQGFAGANVLTF.

This clonotype was counted many times. The chain combines TRBV6-5 with TRBJ2-5; the D is unclear. Trimming pared 6 bases from V and 2 bases from J, leaving 13 bases between. The CDR3 covers 14 residues. Germline values: CDR1 MNHEY, CDR2 SVGAGI. The CDR3, as DNA: TGTGCCAGCAGCCCCCGAGCTCCTCAAGAGACCCAGTACTTC. Its translation: CASSPRAPQETQYF.

This clonotype was seen repeatedly, ten times or more. This chain connects TRBV7-9 to TRBJ2-5; no definite D call. The germline V gene has CDR1 SEHNR and CDR2 FQNEAQ (reference sequence). V lost 4 bases, J lost 4 bases, and 16 bases lay in between. The CDR3 is made up of 15 amino acids. The CDR3 nucleotides read TGTGCCAGCAGCTCTTACCCTCCTGCCGGAGAGACCCAGTACTTC. Translated, it gives CASSSYPPAGETQYF.

This clonotype has ten or more counts. In this CDR3 the conserved last residue, phenylalanine or tryptophan, is missing, so a read error is likely. The chain employs TRBV5-1 and TRBJ2-3; D perhaps matches TRBD1 (6 bases). Germline assignment: CDR1 SGHRS and CDR2 YFSETQ. Trimming pared 2 bases from V and 2 bases from J, leaving 12 bases between. This CDR3 comprises 15 residues. The CDR3 DNA is TGCGCCAGCAGCTTTGGGGACACCTACACAGATACGCAGTATAAT. This encodes CASSFGDTYTDTQYN.

In this sample, this clonotype turned up many times. The gene calls are TRBV3-1 and TRBJ2-7; D may correspond to TRBD1 or TRBD2 (5 bases each). The ends were cut back, 4 bases at V and 6 bases at J, with 16 bases in the middle. This CDR3 contains 14 residues. Germline V gives CDR1 LGHDT, CDR2 YNNKEL (reference sequence). In DNA, the CDR3 is TGTGCCAGCAGCCTCAAGAGGCCAGGGAGCGAGCAGTACTTC. Translating gives CASSLKRPGSEQYF.

This clonotype was recorded many times. CDR3 sequence (DNA): TGTGCCAGCAGCCAACTAGCGGGGATACAAGGTGAGCAGTTCTTC. Amino acid sequence: CASSQLAGIQGEQFF. V is TRBV3-1 and J is TRBJ2-1, with 9 bases that match TRBD2. The CDR3 consists of 15 residues. V lost 2 bases and J lost 9; bases outside the gene matches: 8. In germline, CDR1 is LGHDT, CDR2 YNNKEL (reference sequence).

This clonotype was counted at least ten times. The chain couples TRBV4-1 to TRBJ1-4, with D possibly matching TRBD1 (5 bases). Trimming shortened V by 0 bases and J by 6 bases, and 11 bases separated the two germline ends. Germline CDR1 reads MGHRA; CDR2 reads YSYEKL. The CDR3 length is 15 residues. The CDR3 loop is CASSQDWQGYEKLFF. DNA of the CDR3: TGCGCCAGCAGCCAAGACTGGCAGGGATATGAAAAACTGTTTTTT.

This clonotype was observed at least ten times. The V and J genes are TRBV7-8 and TRBJ2-2; D is unresolved. From germline, CDR1 is SGHVS and CDR2 FQNEAQ. V was clipped by 6 bases and J by 4 bases, with 12 bases between them. CDR3 length equals 14 residues. CDR3 protein: CASRGSRVTGELFF. CDR3 in DNA: TGTGCCAGCAGAGGATCTAGGGTCACCGGGGAGCTGTTTTTT. The full variable domain, rest sourced from reference TRBV7-8 and TRBJ2-2, is GAGVSQSPRYKVAKRGQDVALRCDPISGHVSLFWYQQALGQGPEFLTYFQNEAQLDKSGLPSDRFFAERPEGSVSTLKIQRTQQEDSAVYLCASRGSRVTGELFFGEGSRLTVL.

This clonotype has a count of ten or more. The rearrangement joins TRBV20-1 to TRBJ1-3, with 7 bases lining up with TRBD1. Germline assignment: CDR1 DFQATT and CDR2 SNEGSKA (reference sequence). The CDR3 has 15 residues. Trimming at V came to 5 bases and at J to 0 bases, leaving 7 bases not matched to a gene. The CDR3 sequence: CSALRGRSSGNTIYF. The DNA for the CDR3 is TGCAGTGCTTTAAGGGGGCGATCCTCTGGAAACACCATATATTTT.

This clonotype was found many times. The chain carries TRBV12-3 or TRBV12-4 and TRBJ1-1; D is uncertain. This CDR3 region has 12 residues. Trimming stripped 6 bases from V and 11 bases from J, with 16 bases between. CDR3 region: CASRRLLPYAFF. As DNA, the CDR3 is TGTGCCAGCAGGAGACTTCTGCCTTACGCTTTCTTT.

This clonotype was seen many times. This sequence joins TRBV7-2 and TRBJ2-5, with D possibly being TRBD1 (6 bases). V shed 5 bases and J shed 4 bases, with 11 bases lying between them. CDR1 is SGHTA, CDR2 FQGNSA, per germline. This CDR3 contains 13 residues. CDR3 nucleotide sequence: TGTGCCAGCAGCAAAGACAGGCGAGAGACCCAGTACTTC. Translation: CASSKDRRETQYF.

This clonotype has ten or more counts. The chain carries TRBV28 and TRBJ1-5; D remains ambiguous. Germline V gives CDR1 MDHEN, CDR2 SYDVKM. Trimming removed 4 bases at V and 0 bases at J, with 4 bases between. The CDR3 covers 13 residues. In DNA, the CDR3 is TGTGCCAGCAGTTCCGATAGCAATCAGCCCCAGCATTTT. Its translation: CASSSDSNQPQHF.

This clonotype was recorded at least ten times. This sequence joins TRBV7-2 and TRBJ2-2; D is unclear. The CDR3 runs to 16 residues. Trimming cost V 5 bases and J 5 bases, with 18 bases left between them. Germline CDR1 SGHTA, CDR2 FQGNSA. The CDR3 bases are TGTGCCAGCAGCCCCCCCGTCGGGCTTTCAACCGGGGAGCTGTTTTTT. As protein: CASSPPVGLSTGELFF.

This clonotype was recorded many times. This chain uses TRBV20-1 with TRBJ2-5; 10 bases fit TRBD1. The V segment lost 6 bases and the J segment 2 bases; nucleotides outside the gene matches: 9. Germline-derived CDR1 and CDR2 are DFQATT and SNEGSKA (reference sequence). The CDR3 has 15 residues. In nucleotides, the CDR3 is TGCAGTGCATCGGCCGGGACAGGGGCACAAGAGACCCAGTACTTC. This translates into CSASAGTGAQETQYF.

This clonotype showed up many times. The chain is built from TRBV10-2 and TRBJ2-5, with 8 nucleotides matching TRBD2. The CDR3 contains 15 residues. After removal of 2 bases from V and 4 bases from J, the junction contained 6 bases not matched to a gene. CDR1 WSHSY and CDR2 SAAADI come from the germline V gene. The chain's CDR3 is CASSEPGLAGETQYF. CDR3 in DNA: TGCGCCAGCAGTGAGCCAGGACTAGCCGGAGAGACCCAGTACTTC.

This clonotype occurred many times. The chain joins TRBV7-9 to TRBJ2-2; D may be TRBD2 (5 bases). Germline values: CDR1 SEHNR, CDR2 FQNEAQ (reference sequence). CDR3 length equals 14 residues. The V gene lost 3 bases and the J gene lost 6 bases, with 11 bases spanning the gap. CDR3 DNA: TGTGCCAGCAGCTTCTCGGGGTGGGCCGGGGAGCTGTTTTTT. Translated, it gives CASSFSGWAGELFF.

This clonotype was seen repeatedly, ten times or more. V and J are TRBV5-1 and TRBJ1-2; D gene unclear. V was cut by 1 base and J by 1 base, with 8 bases left in between. The germline V gene has CDR1 SGHRS and CDR2 YFSETQ. The CDR3 has 14 amino acids. CDR3 sequence (DNA): TGCGCCAGCAGCTTGAACAAGGGTAACTATGGCTACACCTTC. It is translated as CASSLNKGNYGYTF. The whole variable domain, filled in from reference TRBV5-1 and TRBJ1-2, reads KAGVTQTPRYLIKTRGQQVTLSCSPISGHRSVSWYQQTPGQGLQFLFEYFSETQRNKGNFPGRFSGRQFSNSRSEMNVSTLELGDSALYLCASSLNKGNYGYTFGSGTRLTVV.

With respect to this clonotype: Given a much more abundant clone one base away, this may be a read error. The V call is TRBV2, the J call TRBJ1-3; 7 nucleotides line up with TRBD1. Per the germline V gene, CDR1 is SNHLY and CDR2 is FYNNEI. This CDR3 has 13 residues. CDR3 coding DNA: TGTGCCAGCAGAAGGGACAGAGGAAAAACCATATATTTT. Its protein product is CASRRDRGKTIYF.

Concerning this clonotype itself: The junction shows a germline mismatch at one end, possibly a read error. This rearrangement joins TRBV5-5 to TRBJ1-5; the D gene is possibly TRBD1 (6 bases). This CDR3 has 16 amino acids. Germline-derived CDR1 and CDR2 are SGHKS and YYEKEE (reference sequence). The CDR3: CASSWGGHNSNQPQNF. The CDR3 DNA reads as TGTGCCAGCAGCTGGGGGGGGCATAATAGCAATCAGCCCCAGAATTTT.

This clonotype was seen only a few times. The V and J genes are TRBV6-2 or TRBV6-3 and TRBJ2-3; 10 nucleotides align to TRBD2. Germline CDR1 reads MNHEY; CDR2 reads SVGEGT. Trimming at V came to 2 bases and at J to 4 bases, leaving 0 bases not matched to a gene. The CDR3 is 14 residues long. CDR3 nucleotide sequence: TGTGCCAGCAGTTACGGGACTAGCGCAGATACGCAGTATTTT. Protein product: CASSYGTSADTQYF.

Ten or more counts support this clonotype. This rearrangement joins TRBV5-1 to TRBJ1-1; no clear D gene. CDR3 length equals 14 residues. Germline V gives CDR1 SGHRS, CDR2 YFSETQ. V was shortened by 1 base and J by 1 base, with 8 bases between the two germline ends. The CDR3: CASSLRAANTEAFF. CDR3 sequence (DNA): TGCGCCAGCAGCTTGCGGGCAGCGAACACTGAAGCTTTCTTT.

CDR3: CSARNSGGASGELFF. For the CDR3, the DNA is TGCAGTGCTAGAAATAGCGGGGGGGCTTCCGGGGAGCTGTTTTTT. The chain uses TRBV20-1 and TRBJ2-2; 11 nucleotides align to TRBD2. This CDR3 has 15 residues. Germline CDR1 and CDR2: DFQATT and SNEGSKA (reference sequence). The junction had 5 bases not matched to a gene; V was cut back by 2 bases and J by 6 bases.

This clonotype was recorded at least ten times. The CDR3 spells CSATAALNTQYF. The CDR3 DNA reads TGCAGTGCTACCGCGGCGCTAAATACGCAGTATTTT. The chain links TRBV20-1 to TRBJ2-3, with unresolved D. This CDR3 region has 12 residues. Trimming removed 4 bases at V and 7 bases at J, with 12 bases between. CDR1 and CDR2 from the germline V gene are DFQATT and SNEGSKA (reference sequence).

This clonotype was seen many times. V usage is TRBV5-5 and J usage is TRBJ2-1, with 7 nucleotides matching TRBD2. Germline lookup yields CDR1 SGHKS and CDR2 YYEKEE (reference sequence). The CDR3 spans 14 residues. V gave up 1 base and J gave up 6 bases; unmatched junction bases: 4. CDR3 protein: CASSLWRGINEQFF. The CDR3, as DNA: TGTGCCAGCAGCTTGTGGCGGGGGATCAATGAGCAGTTCTTC.

Many counts were recorded for this clonotype. This chain joins TRBV5-1 and TRBJ2-3, with 12 bases that match TRBD2. Germline V gene data show CDR1 as SGHRS and CDR2 as YFSETQ. The CDR3 length is 17 residues. V was clipped by 1 base and J by 3 bases; unmatched bases: 6. In nucleotides, the CDR3 is TGCGCCAGCAGCTTGCTGGCTAGCGGGGGGGCGACAGATACGCAGTATTTT. It yields the protein CASSLLASGGATDTQYF.

This clonotype was detected ten times or more. The chain employs TRBV7-6 and TRBJ1-6, with D unresolved. Germline CDR1 reads SGHVS; CDR2 reads FNYEAQ. This CDR3 region has 15 residues. V shed 2 bases and J shed 8 bases, with 13 bases lying between them. In DNA, the CDR3 is TGTGCCAGCAGCTTATCAACGGATGGGGATTCACCCCTCCACTTT. Its translation is CASSLSTDGDSPLHF.

This clonotype was counted many times. The V gene is TRBV27, the J gene TRBJ2-3; D uncertain. The CDR3 extends over 16 amino acids. From germline, CDR1 is MNHEY and CDR2 SMNVEV (reference sequence). The ends were cut back, 2 bases at V and 7 bases at J, with 19 bases in the middle. The CDR3, as DNA: TGTGCCAGCAGTTTAGGGTGGTTCCGAGGCTCGAATACGCAGTATTTT. Protein sequence: CASSLGWFRGSNTQYF.

This clonotype was detected ten times or more. The genes are TRBV10-3 and TRBJ2-7; 7 bases fit TRBD2. V lost 4 bases and J lost 5; bases outside the gene matches: 8. This CDR3 is 14 amino acids long. In germline, CDR1 is ENHRY, CDR2 SYGVKD. The CDR3, as DNA: TGTGCCATCAGTGGAGCGGGGTCCAGGGACGAGCAGTACTTC. Translation: CAISGAGSRDEQYF.